The 4 T cell receptor beta chains presented below share a single source sample, sequenced in a study of regulatory T cells in long-lasting Graves disease. Assembly of TCR beta libraries relied on iRepertoire HTBI primers together with Arm-PCR of CDR3 regions. A single record per CDR3 protein comes from TCRdb applying MiXCR to the multiplex PCR reads. The table has some 460,000 distinct CDR3 sequences, about 17% seen once. Specified time point: newly diagnosed GD, antithyroid drugs for less than 3 months. With RNA extracted from PBMCs as input, the TCR library was made. The sample was also linked to a second study, of T cells in Graves' hyperthyroidism and ophthalmopathy.

The input for sequencing was peripheral blood mononuclear cells (PBMCs), taken at new diagnosis, from a patient treated with antithyroid drugs. The origin of the receptors is a man in his forties with Graves disease.

Many counts were recorded for this clonotype. The chain recombines TRBV4-1 with TRBJ2-5; D is possibly TRBD2 (5 bases). This CDR3 comprises 15 residues. Germline V gives CDR1 MGHRA, CDR2 YSYEKL. Between the trimmed V and J ends, which lost 1 base and 2 bases, there was a span of 11 bases. This CDR3 reads CASSQGRSYQETQYF. The CDR3 DNA follows: TGCGCCAGCAGCCAAGGGAGGTCTTATCAAGAGACCCAGTACTTC.

This sequence joins TRBV24-1 and TRBJ2-1; the match to TRBD1 covers 11 bases. This CDR3 is 16 amino acids long. Germline CDR1 reads KGHDR; CDR2 reads SFDVKD. Trimming at V came to 3 bases and at J to 10 bases, leaving 10 bases not matched to a gene. The CDR3 coding sequence is TGTGCCACCAGTGATAGAGGGACAGGGGGGGCCGGGGAGCAGTTCTTC. Protein product: CATSDRGTGGAGEQFF.

This clonotype showed up many times. This chain connects TRBV5-1 to TRBJ2-7; 8 bases match TRBD2. V dropped 3 bases and J dropped 6; count of bases not matched to a gene: 8. This CDR3 is 14 amino acids long. Germline loops: CDR1 SGHRS, CDR2 YFSETQ. In nucleotides, the CDR3 is TGCGCCAGCAGCTCGGGCGGGAGGTTGGTCGAGCAGTACTTC. This gives the protein CASSSGGRLVEQYF.

A note on this clonotype: A single base is all that separates this from a far larger clone, so a read error is likely. The J gene is TRBJ2-1, the V gene TRBV6-9; D is undetermined. The DNA matches TRBJ2-5 better at its end, which makes the J call doubtful. The CDR3 sequence is 13 residues long. The germline CDR1 and CDR2 sequences are MNHGY and SVAAGI. The CDR3 bases are TGTGCCAGCAGCCAACAGCTCCAAGAGACCCAGTACTTC. Its protein product is CASSQQLQETQYF.